This is a list of T cell receptor beta chains from one sample in a study of cytomegalovirus exposure and HLA in healthy donors. TCRdb's table, derived via immunoSEQ multiplex PCR, lists solely in-frame clones and lacks some. The table lists around 37,000 clones, approximately 79% of them singletons, with 8% to 11% in the top ten. Specimen: PBMCs. These receptors originate from a woman younger than 35 in good health and CMV-seropositive. Both conserved end residues are part of each CDR3.

J gene,V gene,CDR3 protein
TRBJ2-5,TRBV7-9,CASSSGQETQYF
TRBJ2-7,TRBV5-1,CASSSPFGQGMVSYEQYF
TRBJ1-5,TRBV28,CASTLGTGGRQPQHF
TRBJ2-6,TRBV7-3,CASSLRRTDHSSGANVLTF
-,TRBV7-9,CASSRGGGALDEQYF
TRBJ2-1,TRBV5-6,CASSSRLAGTRNNEQFF
TRBJ2-1,TRBV28,CASSVPVLNEQFF
TRBJ1-5,TRBV5-1,CAWGGQASDSNQPQHF
TRBJ1-1,TRBV6-5,CASRSTGPTEAFF
TRBJ2-1,TRBV30,CVRGDSYNEQFF
TRBJ2-1,TRBV7-2,CASSPSGGAVNEQFF
TRBJ2-1,TRBV27,CASSSTSGVTDEQFF
TRBJ2-1,TRBV7-9,CASSSTLGREGPYNEQFF
TRBJ1-2,TRBV11-2,CASSLDRGDYGYTF
TRBJ2-7,TRBV7-9,CASSLGQTRREQYF
TRBJ2-2,TRBV2,CASGGVAGGTGELFF
TRBJ1-1,TRBV7-6,CASSLFYRGGEWYTEAFF
TRBJ2-3,TRBV9,CASSFRLAGGQGTDTQYF
TRBJ2-3,TRBV5-1,CASSVTYKDTQYF
TRBJ1-2,TRBV4-3,CASSQDWGGPYGYTF
TRBJ2-3,TRBV5-1,CASSLFSGVSDTQYF
TRBJ2-3,TRBV11-2,CASSPWDREDTDTQYF
TRBJ2-1,TRBV27,CASSSGDRASYNEQFF
TRBJ1-1,TRBV28,CASRPTGYRGQRNTEAFF
TRBJ1-6,TRBV5-4,CASSLGSQGGSPLHF
-,TRBV13,CASSLEHEQYF
TRBJ1-2,TRBV10-2,CASSDPGGGIYGYTF
TRBJ1-2,TRBV5-1,CASKLDRGNYGYTF
TRBJ1-5,TRBV4-3,CASSQDRGDYQPQHF
TRBJ1-2,TRBV27,CASSRNRQSYGYTF
TRBJ2-4,TRBV15,CATKGEGAKNIQYF
TRBJ1-3,TRBV5-1,CASSSQGAGGSTIYF
TRBJ2-7,TRBV4-3,CASSQGAGAYEQYF
TRBJ1-2,TRBV7-8,CASSLVGTGTANYGYTF
TRBJ2-3,TRBV27,CASSPALAGGPDTQYF
TRBJ2-5,TRBV28,CASSLPYSIETQYF
TRBJ2-5,TRBV29-1,CSVDPAGRGEETQYF
TRBJ2-1,TRBV23-1,CASSPSQGGKGEQFF
TRBJ1-1,TRBV7-9,CASSIVRGANTEAFF
TRBJ2-5,TRBV28,CASLERRQETQYF
TRBJ2-3,TRBV5-1,CASSLPGGDTQYF
-,TRBV27,CASSPPGREGREQYF
TRBJ2-7,TRBV5-5,CASSLVVGTREQYF
TRBJ2-7,TRBV7-2,CASSYAGSGYEQYF
TRBJ1-1,TRBV19,CASSIAGLDSLNTEAFF
TRBJ1-4,TRBV27,CASMGASTNEKLFF